Following are 15 T cell receptor beta chains from one sample sequenced in a study of shared clonotypes between healthy human individuals. Assay used: immunoSEQ multiplex PCR; TCRdb lists only in-frame clones, some missing. The data hold 1.4 million or so clones, with 98% observed a single time. What was sequenced was naive CD4+ T cells sorted from blood. Described subset: CD45RA+ positively selected. All receptors come from a man aged 25 to 40 in good health.

This clone was detected once. The chain carries TRBV7-2 and TRBJ1-2; no reliable D call. V was cut by 3 bases and J by 7 bases, with 12 bases left in between. Looked up from germline, CDR1 is SGHTA and CDR2 is FQGNSA. The CDR3 totals 13 residues. The chain's CDR3 is CASSFSPAFGYTF. CDR3 nucleotide sequence: TGTGCCAGCAGCTTCTCCCCAGCCTTTGGCTACACCTTC. Full variable domain (remainder filled in from reference TRBV7-2 and TRBJ1-2): GAGVSQSPSNKVTEKGKDVELRCDPISGHTALYWYRQSLGQGLEFLIYFQGNSAPDKSGLPSDRFSAERTGGSVSTLTIQRTQQEDSAVYLCASSFSPAFGYTFGSGTRLTVV.

The V call is TRBV5-1, the J call TRBJ2-7, with D tentatively TRBD2 (5 bases). Germline loops: CDR1 SGHRS, CDR2 YFSETQ. Trimming stripped 0 bases from V and 2 bases from J, with 12 bases between. CDR3 length: 15 amino acids. The CDR3 region is CASSLAGTEPYEQYF. CDR3 bases: TGCGCCAGCAGCTTGGCGGGAACGGAACCCTACGAGCAGTACTTC. The whole variable domain, remainder taken from reference TRBV5-1 and TRBJ2-7, is KAGVTQTPRYLIKTRGQQVTLSCSPISGHRSVSWYQQTPGQGLQFLFEYFSETQRNKGNFPGRFSGRQFSNSRSEMNVSTLELGDSALYLCASSLAGTEPYEQYFGPGTRLTVT.

This sequence joins TRBV7-2 and TRBJ2-4, with 16 bases identical to TRBD2. CDR1 and CDR2 from the germline V gene are SGHTA and FQGNSA. V trimming: 0 bases; J trimming: 5 bases; junction bases outside the gene matches: 4. This CDR3 comprises 18 residues. CDR3 coding DNA: TGTGCCAGCAGCTTAGCCGGGACTAGCGGGAGGGCCCAAAACATTCAGTACTTC. Protein sequence: CASSLAGTSGRAQNIQYF.

The chain links TRBV30 to TRBJ2-1; D is ambiguous. Germline V gives CDR1 GTSNPN, CDR2 SVGIG (reference sequence). The V gene lost 2 bases and the J gene lost 9 bases, with 17 bases spanning the gap. The CDR3 runs to 14 residues. The CDR3 spells CAWSPFVRNGEQFF. The CDR3 coding sequence is TGTGCCTGGAGTCCGTTCGTGCGGAACGGTGAGCAGTTCTTC. The whole variable domain, remainder taken from reference TRBV30 and TRBJ2-1, is SQTIHQWPATLVQPVGSPLSLECTVEGTSNPNLYWYRQAAGRGLQLLFYSVGIGQISSEVPQNLSASRPQDRQFILSSKKLLLSDSGFYLCAWSPFVRNGEQFFGPGTRLTVL.

This chain joins TRBV9 and TRBJ2-5; 7 bases agree with TRBD2. Germline CDR1 reads SGDLS; CDR2 reads YYNGEE. Trimming at V came to 0 bases and at J to 2 bases, leaving 7 bases not matched to a gene. The CDR3 has 16 residues. Written as DNA, the CDR3 is TGTGCCAGCAGCGTAGCTTTTAGCGGGCCACAAGAGACCCAGTACTTC. Its translation: CASSVAFSGPQETQYF.

This sequence joins TRBV5-1 and TRBJ2-4; no definite D call. This CDR3 has 11 residues. Germline CDR1 and CDR2: SGHRS and YFSETQ. Trimming pared 7 bases from V and 5 bases from J, leaving 7 bases between. CDR3 nucleotide sequence: TGCGCCAGCTCCGGTGAAAACATTCAGTACTTC. Protein sequence: CASSGENIQYF.

The chain uses TRBV27 and TRBJ2-3; 12 nucleotides match TRBD2. CDR1 and CDR2 (germline): MNHEY, SMNVEV (reference sequence). V gave up 3 bases and J gave up 13 bases; unmatched junction bases: 11. The length of the CDR3 is 15 residues. Here the CDR3 DNA reads TGTGCCAGCAGTTTGTGGGGGACTAGCGGGCGAAAGAAGTATTTT. Protein product: CASSLWGTSGRKKYF.

This clone was seen a single time. The gene calls are TRBV7-3 and TRBJ2-1, with D perhaps TRBD2 (6 bases). CDR3 length equals 15 residues. Trimming stripped 2 bases from V and 8 bases from J, with 16 bases between. Germline-derived CDR1 and CDR2 are SGHTA and FQGTGA. The CDR3 coding sequence is TGTGCCAGCAGCTTAGAGGGTTCCCGGGACTATGAGCAGTTCTTC. Translated, it gives CASSLEGSRDYEQFF.

This chain connects TRBV4-2 to TRBJ2-5; 8 bases map to TRBD2. With V trimmed by 1 base and J by 5 bases, 3 bases remained unmatched. The CDR3 length is 14 residues. Per germline, CDR1 LGHNA and CDR2 YNFKEQ. CDR3 sequence: CASSQVAGGETQYF. In nucleotides, the CDR3 is TGTGCCAGCAGCCAAGTTGCGGGAGGCGAGACCCAGTACTTC.

V is TRBV6-5 and J is TRBJ1-1, with D possibly being TRBD1 (6 bases). CDR1 and CDR2 (germline): MNHEY, SVGAGI. V gave up 6 bases and J gave up 0 bases, with 14 bases separating them. The CDR3 contains 15 residues. As DNA, the CDR3 is TGTGCCAGCAGCAAAAGGACAGAGGTGAACACTGAAGCTTTCTTT. It yields the protein CASSKRTEVNTEAFF.

J is TRBJ2-6 and V is TRBV12-5; D unclear. The CDR3 has 15 residues. The ends were cut back, 3 bases at V and 1 base at J, with 7 bases in the middle. Per the germline V gene, CDR1 is LGHNT and CDR2 is FRNRAP. The CDR3 sequence is CASGFFGSGANVLTF. In nucleotides, the CDR3 is TGTGCTAGTGGTTTCTTCGGATCTGGGGCCAACGTCCTGACTTTC.

CDR3: CASSRTPGADTQYF. In nucleotides, the CDR3 is TGCGCCAGCAGCCGAACCCCGGGAGCAGATACGCAGTATTTT. V usage is TRBV5-1 and J usage is TRBJ2-3; TRBD2 might be the D (6 bases). The germline V gene has CDR1 SGHRS and CDR2 YFSETQ. The CDR3 spans 14 residues. Trimming removed 4 bases at V and 4 bases at J, with 13 bases between.

The chain couples TRBV11-2 to TRBJ2-7; TRBD2 aligns across 13 bases. The trim removed 1 base at V and 9 bases at J, leaving 15 bases unmatched. The germline CDR1 and CDR2 sequences are SGHAT and FQNNGV. CDR3 length: 18 amino acids. CDR3 bases: TGTGCCAGCAGCTTAGGCTCGGGCGGACTAGCGGGAGTCTCTTGGCAGTACTTC. Residues: CASSLGSGGLAGVSWQYF.

The V and J genes are TRBV5-1 and TRBJ2-1; tentatively, D is TRBD2 (5 bases). This CDR3 contains 18 residues. The V and J ends lost 4 bases and 9 bases respectively, with 29 bases between them. The germline V gene has CDR1 SGHRS and CDR2 YFSETQ. CDR3 bases: TGCGCCAGCAGCCGAGGTGGCGTGGGAATCGCGGAAGAGGGTGAGCAGTTCTTC. This codes for CASSRGGVGIAEEGEQFF.

The rearrangement uses TRBV4-2 and TRBJ2-7; D might be TRBD2 (5 bases). The germline V gene has CDR1 LGHNA and CDR2 YNFKEQ. The CDR3 has 15 amino acids. V lost 0 bases and J lost 4, with 13 bases in between. CDR3 bases: TGTGCCAGCAGCCAAGACAGAGGGAGTGTATACGAGCAGTACTTC. Translating it yields CASSQDRGSVYEQYF.